The next 26 T cell receptor beta chains were all read from a single sample in a study of control samples from healthy donors and cancer patients. Assay used: immunoSEQ multiplex PCR; TCRdb lists only in-frame clones, some missing. The profile covers 120,000 or so clones, with roughly 90% appearing a single time and around 2% taken by the ten largest. Source material: blood. The receptors derive from a man aged 18 to 29 in good health.

The genes are TRBV6-4 and TRBJ2-3; D gene uncertain. Deletions cut 3 bases from V and 0 bases from J, with 4 bases between. CDR1 MRHNA and CDR2 SNTAGT come from the germline V gene. The CDR3 has 13 residues. The CDR3: CASSEDSTDTQYF. DNA of the CDR3: TGTGCCAGCAGTGAGGACAGCACAGATACGCAGTATTTT.

The chain uses TRBV30 and TRBJ1-5; D possibly corresponds to TRBD1 (6 bases). V was shortened by 2 bases and J by 4 bases, with 9 bases between the two germline ends. This CDR3 is 13 amino acids long. CDR1 is GTSNPN and CDR2 is SVGIG in the germline V gene (reference sequence). CDR3 sequence reads: CAWSTQGNQPQHF. CDR3 nucleotide sequence: TGTGCCTGGAGTACGCAGGGGAATCAGCCCCAGCATTTT.

The chain has TRBV7-8 and TRBJ2-7; 9 nucleotides line up with TRBD1. V trimming: 1 base; J trimming: 3 bases; junction bases outside the gene matches: 1. Germline V CDR1 and CDR2: SGHVS, FQNEAQ. The CDR3 has 14 residues. CDR3 protein: CASSLGQGVYEQYF. The CDR3 region has the DNA TGTGCCAGCAGCTTAGGACAGGGGGTCTACGAGCAGTACTTC.

The chain joins TRBV29-1 to TRBJ1-4; 7 bases agree with TRBD1. Germline CDR1 SQVTM, CDR2 ANQGSEA. The CDR3 is made up of 12 amino acids. The V segment lost 6 bases and the J segment 12 bases; nucleotides outside the gene matches: 10. CDR3 nucleotide sequence: TGCAGCGTATTTCGGGGGCAGGGGGAACTGTTTTTT. This encodes CSVFRGQGELFF.

This rearrangement joins TRBV5-1 to TRBJ1-4; no firm D call. This CDR3 is built from 15 residues. Germline-derived CDR1 and CDR2 are SGHRS and YFSETQ. Trimming took off 4 bases at V and 0 bases at J, with 10 bases between the two ends. CDR3 sequence: CASSTQVATNEKLFF. The DNA of the CDR3 is TGCGCCAGCAGCACTCAGGTCGCAACTAATGAAAAACTGTTTTTT.

The gene calls are TRBV7-2 and TRBJ1-3; no definite D call. The V gene lost 5 bases and the J gene lost 4 bases, with 9 bases spanning the gap. Per germline, CDR1 SGHTA and CDR2 FQGNSA. This CDR3 comprises 13 residues. The CDR3 is CASSPPPGNTIYF. In nucleotides, the CDR3 is TGTGCCAGCAGCCCACCCCCGGGAAACACCATATATTTT.

Only a few counts were recorded for this clone. The genes are TRBV15 and TRBJ1-4; D is perhaps TRBD1 (5 bases). The germline V gene has CDR1 LNHNV and CDR2 YYDKDF (reference sequence). The CDR3 runs to 15 residues. Trimming shortened V by 5 bases and J by 4 bases, and 14 bases separated the two germline ends. The CDR3 here is CATSRIAGNNEKLFF. The CDR3 DNA is TGTGCCACCAGCCGAATAGCAGGGAATAATGAAAAACTGTTTTTT.

J is TRBJ2-5 and V is TRBV7-6; 7 bases match TRBD2. J gave up 4 bases and V 5 bases, and 10 bases lay outside the gene matches. The CDR3 is made up of 15 amino acids. Germline values: CDR1 SGHVS, CDR2 FNYEAQ. The CDR3 DNA follows: TGTGCCAGCAGCCTCACCAGCGGGAACGGAGAGACCCAGTACTTC. It translates to CASSLTSGNGETQYF.

The chain couples TRBV5-8 to TRBJ2-1, with 8 nucleotides matching TRBD1. Germline V gene lookup returns CDR1 SGHTS and CDR2 YDEGEE. J lost 0 bases, V lost 1 base, and 3 bases had no gene match. This CDR3 is 16 amino acids long. As DNA, the CDR3 is TGTGCCAGCAGCTTGACTACAGGGGGCTCCTACAATGAGCAGTTCTTC. Translating it yields CASSLTTGGSYNEQFF.

The rearrangement uses TRBV7-2 and TRBJ2-3, with TRBD2 identical over 12 bases. This CDR3 has 15 amino acids. Germline V gene lookup returns CDR1 SGHTA and CDR2 FQGNSA. Trimming at V came to 5 bases and at J to 4 bases, leaving 4 bases not matched to a gene. The CDR3 spells CASSLGLAGPDTQYF. The CDR3 DNA is TGTGCCAGCAGCCTTGGACTAGCGGGACCAGATACGCAGTATTTT. The complete variable domain, with remaining parts taken from reference TRBV7-2 and TRBJ2-3, reads GAGVSQSPSNKVTEKGKDVELRCDPISGHTALYWYRQSLGQGLEFLIYFQGNSAPDKSGLPSDRFSAERTGGSVSTLTIQRTQQEDSAVYLCASSLGLAGPDTQYFGPGTRLTVL.

CDR3: CASTPTVRDRVNGYTF. In DNA, the CDR3 is TGTGCCAGTACCCCTACAGTACGGGACAGGGTAAACGGCTACACCTTC. The chain employs TRBV19 and TRBJ1-2, with TRBD1 matching over 9 bases. J gave up 8 bases and V 7 bases, and 17 bases lay outside the gene matches. Germline V gene sequence: CDR1 LNHDA, CDR2 SQIVND (reference sequence). The CDR3 is made up of 16 amino acids.

The rearrangement links TRBV15 to TRBJ1-5; 11 bases line up with TRBD1. The CDR3 loop spans 16 amino acids. V lost 4 bases, J lost 6 bases, and 8 bases stayed unmatched. CDR1 and CDR2 from the germline V gene are LNHNV and YYDKDF (reference sequence). This chain's CDR3 is CATSTSGTGGSQPQHF. For the CDR3, the DNA is TGTGCCACCAGCACTTCCGGGACAGGGGGATCTCAGCCCCAGCATTTT.

The chain joins TRBV24-1 to TRBJ2-1, with 9 bases fitting TRBD2. The trim removed 3 bases at V and 2 bases at J, leaving 4 bases unmatched. Germline V CDR1 and CDR2: KGHDR, SFDVKD. The CDR3 totals 16 residues. The CDR3 loop is CATSDPSGKTYNEQFF. CDR3 nucleotide sequence: TGTGCCACCAGTGATCCTAGCGGGAAGACCTACAATGAGCAGTTCTTC.

V gene TRBV18 combines with J gene TRBJ1-4, with D possibly TRBD1 on 5 matching bases. The V end lost 2 bases, the J end lost 5 bases, and 12 bases lay between the germline ends. The CDR3 runs to 15 residues. Germline CDR1 reads KGHSH; CDR2 reads LQKENI. CDR3 DNA: TGTGCCAGCTCACCAGAGGGGACGGAGAATGAAAAACTGTTTTTT. Its protein product is CASSPEGTENEKLFF.

This chain uses TRBV10-3 with TRBJ2-3; 14 bases are a match to TRBD2. Germline-derived CDR1 and CDR2 are ENHRY and SYGVKD. The V and J ends lost 6 bases and 2 bases, in that order; junction bases with no gene match: 7. The CDR3 is made up of 17 amino acids. The CDR3 coding sequence is TGTGCCATCAGGGGGACTAGCGGGGGAGCCTCCACAGATACGCAGTATTTT. This encodes CAIRGTSGGASTDTQYF.

This clone was recorded once. The chain has TRBV7-3 and TRBJ1-6; TRBD1 matches 9 bases. The CDR3 has 14 residues. V lost 6 bases, J lost 9 bases, and 6 bases stayed unmatched. CDR1 SGHTA and CDR2 FQGTGA come from the germline V gene. CDR3 DNA sequence: TGTGCCAGCAGTTGGGACAGGGCCGGTTCACCCCTCCACTTT. As protein: CASSWDRAGSPLHF.

The chain carries TRBV5-1 and TRBJ2-5, with no clear D. Trimming took 2 bases from V and 1 from J, leaving 0 bases between them. Germline V gene data show CDR1 as SGHRS and CDR2 as YFSETQ. The CDR3 extends over 11 amino acids. The CDR3 bases are TGCGCCAGCAGCTTCCAAGAGACCCAGTACTTC. It yields the protein CASSFQETQYF.

This sequence joins TRBV9 and TRBJ1-3; no definite D call. The CDR3 is 15 amino acids. Germline values: CDR1 SGDLS, CDR2 YYNGEE. V lost 3 bases and J lost 0, with 10 bases in between. In DNA, the CDR3 is TGTGCCAGCAGCGGGACCCTAGGCTCTGGAAACACCATATATTTT. Translating it yields CASSGTLGSGNTIYF.

The chain is built from TRBV11-2 and TRBJ1-2, with 12 bases fitting TRBD1. Trimming at V came to 3 bases and at J to 5 bases, leaving 10 bases not matched to a gene. This CDR3 has 17 amino acids. Germline CDR1 and CDR2: SGHAT and FQNNGV. The chain's CDR3 is CASSLGQGAWEGYGYTF. CDR3 in DNA: TGTGCCAGCAGCTTGGGACAGGGGGCCTGGGAAGGGTATGGCTACACCTTC.

The chain links TRBV7-7 to TRBJ2-1; 10 bases are shared with TRBD2. CDR1 and CDR2 from the germline V gene are SSHAT and FNYEAQ (reference sequence). Unmatched junction bases numbered 6, after V lost 3 bases and J lost 7 bases. This CDR3 is built from 15 residues. Written as DNA, the CDR3 is TGTGCCAGCAGCTTCCGACTAGCGGGTGGTAATGAGCAGTTCTTC. It encodes CASSFRLAGGNEQFF.

This rearrangement joins TRBV19 to TRBJ1-5; D gene ambiguous. Germline lookup yields CDR1 LNHDA and CDR2 SQIVND (reference sequence). The CDR3 consists of 13 residues. The V and J ends lost 4 bases and 2 bases respectively, with 6 bases between them. This CDR3 reads CASSKGGNQPQHF. DNA of the CDR3: TGTGCCAGTAGTAAGGGAGGCAATCAGCCCCAGCATTTT.

The rearrangement links TRBV3-1 (or the pseudogene TRBV3-2) to TRBJ2-7; 7 bases are shared with TRBD2. CDR1 and CDR2 from the germline V gene are LGHDT and YNNKEL (reference sequence). V lost 4 bases and J lost 0; bases outside the gene matches: 15. The CDR3 extends over 18 amino acids. The DNA of the CDR3 is TGTGCCAGCAGCCCCTCCTGGGCGGGGGACCTGAGCTCCTACGAGCAGTACTTC. It specifies CASSPSWAGDLSSYEQYF.

A remark on this clone: The same CDR3 arises from other DNA sequences in this sample as well. The chain joins TRBV6-2 or TRBV6-3 to TRBJ2-7; no clear D. V lost 3 bases, J lost 0 bases, and 6 bases lay in between. The CDR3 extends over 13 amino acids. Germline values: CDR1 MNHEY, CDR2 SVGEGT. This chain's CDR3 is CASSYRDSYEQYF. For the CDR3, the DNA is TGTGCCAGCAGTTATAGGGACTCCTACGAGCAGTACTTC.

The chain uses TRBV21-1 and TRBJ2-4; the D call TRBD1 from the table was never checked on the DNA. TRBV21-1 is recorded as a pseudogene. This CDR3 is built from 12 residues. The CDR3 loop reads CASRDRENIQYF. DNA for the CDR3: TGTGCCAGCAGGGACAGGGAGAACATTCAGTACTTC.

V is TRBV18 and J is TRBJ1-2; D is unclear. CDR1 is KGHSH and CDR2 is LQKENI in the germline V gene. The CDR3 is made up of 14 amino acids. The ends were cut back, 5 bases at V and 4 bases at J, with 14 bases in the middle. CDR3 amino acids: CASSEGGRSYGYTF. Here the CDR3 DNA reads TGTGCCAGCTCAGAGGGAGGCAGGAGCTATGGCTACACCTTC.

The chain uses TRBV28 and TRBJ2-1; D is ambiguous. The CDR3 totals 11 residues. Trimming took 5 bases from V and 6 from J, leaving 5 bases between them. CDR1 and CDR2 from the germline V gene are MDHEN and SYDVKM. Here the CDR3 reads CASSPLNEQFF. DNA of the CDR3: TGTGCCAGCAGTCCGCTCAATGAGCAGTTCTTC.